One sample yielded the 31 T cell receptor beta chains listed below, sequenced in a study of T cells in localized non-small cell lung cancer. TCRdb's copy holds only in-frame clones and misses some; the assay was immunoSEQ multiplex PCR. The sample lists about 24,000 clones, more than 70% occurring once. Sequenced material: peripheral blood mononuclear cells, taken before any cancer treatment. The receptors shown here come from a woman aged 40-70 years with stage III lung adenocarcinoma.

This clone has a single count. The chain employs TRBV6-1 and TRBJ1-1; the D is unclear. The CDR3 has 13 residues. Trimming pared 1 base from V and 8 bases from J, leaving 11 bases between. CDR1 is MNHNS and CDR2 is SASEGT in the germline V gene. The CDR3 spells CASSEDAGREAFF. CDR3 coding DNA: TGTGCCAGCAGTGAAGACGCCGGTCGCGAAGCTTTCTTT.

The V call is TRBV10-1, the J call TRBJ2-1; D perhaps matches TRBD1 (6 bases). Trimming stripped 5 bases from V and 8 bases from J, with 19 bases between. The CDR3 loop spans 15 amino acids. The germline V gene encodes CDR1 WNHNN and CDR2 SYGVQD (reference sequence). The DNA for the CDR3 is TGCGCCAGCAGTCCTGACCAAACAGGGACATATGAGCAGTTCTTC. Amino acids: CASSPDQTGTYEQFF.

The rearrangement joins TRBV9 to TRBJ1-3, with 7 positions matching TRBD1. This CDR3 has 15 amino acids. Germline values: CDR1 SGDLS, CDR2 YYNGEE. V gave up 3 bases and J gave up 2 bases; unmatched junction bases: 5. The DNA for the CDR3 is TGTGCCAGCAGCGGCCCAGGGGGAGCTGGAAACACCATATATTTT. Translation gives CASSGPGGAGNTIYF.

CDR3 nucleotide sequence: TGTGCCAGCAGCCGCGGCGGGGCGGGGACCCAGTACTTC. Translated: CASSRGGAGTQYF. The J gene is TRBJ2-5, the V gene TRBV14; D possibly corresponds to TRBD2 (6 bases). V was clipped by 4 bases and J by 7 bases, with 13 bases between them. The CDR3 extends over 13 amino acids. Looked up from germline, CDR1 is SGHDN and CDR2 is FVKESK.

V usage is TRBV7-8 and J usage is TRBJ1-1; D is undetermined. This CDR3 comprises 13 residues. Germline V CDR1 and CDR2: SGHVS, FQNEAQ. Trimming cost V 1 base and J 2 bases, with 5 bases left between them. The CDR3 sequence is CASSLESNTEAFF. The CDR3 region has the DNA TGTGCCAGCAGCTTAGAGTCTAACACTGAAGCTTTCTTT.

This clone was picked up one time. The chain carries TRBV7-3 and TRBJ2-2; 7 nucleotides match TRBD2. Losses at the gene ends were 1 base for V and 6 bases for J; bases not matched to a gene: 5. The length of the CDR3 is 15 residues. The germline gives CDR1 SGHTA, CDR2 FQGTGA. CDR3 amino acids: CASSLMAGDAGELFF. The CDR3 DNA reads as TGTGCCAGCAGCTTAATGGCGGGGGATGCCGGGGAGCTGTTTTTT.

The gene calls are TRBV11-2 and TRBJ2-6; unclear D gene. The germline gives CDR1 SGHAT, CDR2 FQNNGV. The V end was cut by 5 bases, the J end by 0 bases, with 14 bases between. This CDR3 is 17 amino acids long. CDR3 DNA: TGTGCCAGCAGCCCAATCGTGGGTGGCTCTGGGGCCAACGTCCTGACTTTC. Its protein is CASSPIVGGSGANVLTF.

The V call is TRBV5-5, the J call TRBJ1-2, with D unclear. In germline, CDR1 is SGHKS, CDR2 YYEKEE (reference sequence). CDR3 length: 14 residues. V lost 2 bases and J 5 bases, leaving 13 bases between the germline ends. CDR3 sequence: CASSFRTAEYGYTF. The CDR3 DNA follows: TGTGCCAGCAGCTTCCGGACTGCCGAGTATGGCTACACCTTC.

V gene TRBV6-5 combines with J gene TRBJ2-2; D is uncertain. CDR1 is MNHEY, CDR2 SVGAGI, per germline. This CDR3 comprises 12 residues. V lost 6 bases, J lost 5 bases, and 7 bases lay in between. Here the CDR3 reads CASSQGTGELFF. The CDR3 DNA sequence: TGTGCCAGCAGCCAAGGGACCGGGGAGCTGTTTTTT.

The chain carries TRBV7-2 and TRBJ2-7, with 8 bases matching TRBD2. V was pared by 1 base and J by 8 bases, with 7 bases of the junction left unmatched. Germline V CDR1 and CDR2: SGHTA, FQGNSA. The CDR3 contains 14 residues. As DNA, the CDR3 is TGTGCCAGCAGCTTAGAACGGGAGGGGCGGCAGCAGTACTTC. It is translated as CASSLEREGRQQYF.

The chain is built from TRBV18 and TRBJ2-2, with no clear D. V was shortened by 3 bases and J by 5 bases, with 7 bases between the two germline ends. Germline V CDR1 and CDR2: KGHSH, LQKENI. There are 13 residues in the CDR3. The CDR3 protein is CASSPLGTGELFF. The DNA of the CDR3 is TGTGCCAGCTCACCTTTGGGTACCGGGGAGCTGTTTTTT.

The chain links TRBV6-6 to TRBJ2-7; TRBD1 aligns across 8 bases. The ends lost 8 bases at V and 4 bases at J; junction bases unmatched: 4. The CDR3 has 12 amino acids. Germline V gene lookup returns CDR1 MNHNY and CDR2 SVGAGI (reference sequence). The CDR3 DNA sequence: TGTGCCAGCGCTACAGGGGGATACGAGCAGTACTTC. Its translation is CASATGGYEQYF.

The chain employs TRBV29-1 and TRBJ2-5, with 10 bases identical to TRBD1. This CDR3 is built from 15 residues. The ends lost 7 bases at V and 5 bases at J; junction bases unmatched: 13. The germline CDR1 and CDR2 sequences are SQVTM and ANQGSEA. The CDR3 spells CSAASGGQGLETQYF. CDR3 nucleotide sequence: TGCAGCGCCGCGTCCGGGGGACAGGGGTTGGAGACCCAGTACTTC.

The genes are TRBV15 and TRBJ2-2, with D perhaps matching TRBD2 (5 bases). V dropped 4 bases and J dropped 6 bases, with 9 bases sitting between them. This CDR3 comprises 13 residues. Germline assignment: CDR1 LNHNV and CDR2 YYDKDF (reference sequence). The CDR3 nucleotides are TGTGCCACCAGCACTAGCCGGCCCGGGGAGCTGTTTTTT. Amino acid sequence: CATSTSRPGELFF.

A few counts support this clone. The rearrangement uses TRBV29-1 and TRBJ2-2, with TRBD1 matching over 11 bases. Germline CDR1 and CDR2: SQVTM and ANQGSEA. V dropped 7 bases and J dropped 8; count of bases not matched to a gene: 6. The length of the CDR3 is 13 residues. CDR3 nucleotide sequence: TGCAGCGCCAAGGACAGGGGGCAGGGGGAGCTGTTTTTT. As protein: CSAKDRGQGELFF.

This chain connects TRBV28 to TRBJ2-3; D is uncertain. The germline gives CDR1 MDHEN, CDR2 SYDVKM. The length of the CDR3 is 12 residues. Trimming cost V 10 bases and J 0 bases, with 8 bases left between them. CDR3 bases: TGTGCCACCCGCGTAAGCACAGATACGCAGTATTTT. Residues: CATRVSTDTQYF.

This chain connects TRBV9 to TRBJ2-5; 10 bases are a match to TRBD1. Germline CDR1 and CDR2: SGDLS and YYNGEE. Germline trimming cut 4 bases from V and 1 base from J; bases unmatched to any gene: 4. CDR3 length: 15 amino acids. As DNA, the CDR3 is TGTGCCAGCAGCAGACAGGGGGCCATCCAAGAGACCCAGTACTTC. Protein sequence: CASSRQGAIQETQYF. The whole variable domain, remainder taken from reference TRBV9 and TRBJ2-5, is DSGVTQTPKHLITATGQRVTLRCSPRSGDLSVYWYQQSLDQGLQFLIQYYNGEERAKGNILERFSAQQFPDLHSELNLSSLELGDSALYFCASSRQGAIQETQYFGPGTRLLVL.

In its sample, this clone was seen once. The genes are TRBV15 and TRBJ2-4, with D tentatively TRBD2 (6 bases). The V end was cut by 0 bases, the J end by 8 bases, with 14 bases between. The CDR3 sequence is 15 residues long. Germline CDR1 and CDR2: LNHNV and YYDKDF (reference sequence). The CDR3 reads CATSRDGGTSDIQYF. The CDR3 DNA reads TGTGCCACCAGCAGAGATGGAGGGACTTCAGACATTCAGTACTTC.

The chain employs TRBV11-3 and TRBJ2-1; D is unresolved. The CDR3 loop spans 15 amino acids. Trimming pared 1 base from V and 2 bases from J, leaving 9 bases between. CDR1 is SGHNT and CDR2 is YENEEA in the germline V gene. The CDR3 spells CASSLGVPAYNEQFF. Here the CDR3 DNA reads TGTGCCAGCAGCTTAGGAGTCCCTGCCTACAATGAGCAGTTCTTC. The complete variable domain, with remaining parts taken from reference TRBV11-3 and TRBJ2-1, reads EAGVVQSPRYKIIEKKQPVAFWCNPISGHNTLYWYLQNLGQGPELLIRYENEEAVDDSQLPKDRFSAERLKGVDSTLKIQPAELGDSAVYLCASSLGVPAYNEQFFGPGTRLTVL.

This clone was observed once. The gene calls are TRBV19 and TRBJ1-2; D ambiguous. The CDR3 contains 14 residues. Germline assignment: CDR1 LNHDA and CDR2 SQIVND (reference sequence). This chain's CDR3 is CASSLPRANYGYTF. CDR3 coding DNA: TGTGCGAGCAGCCTACCTCGAGCTAACTATGGCTACACCTTC.

V gene TRBV7-9 combines with J gene TRBJ1-1, with D unclear. Germline loops: CDR1 SEHNR, CDR2 FQNEAQ (reference sequence). The CDR3 has 13 residues. V gave up 2 bases and J gave up 1 base, with 5 bases separating them. CDR3 sequence: CASSLNTNTEAFF. For the CDR3, the DNA is TGTGCCAGCAGCTTAAATACGAACACTGAAGCTTTCTTT.

This chain joins TRBV18 and TRBJ2-1; 7 nucleotides line up with TRBD1. V shed 2 bases and J 4 bases; nucleotides not matched to a gene: 2. The CDR3 spans 14 residues. Germline values: CDR1 KGHSH, CDR2 LQKENI. The CDR3: CASSPGTDYNEQFF. CDR3 in DNA: TGTGCCAGCTCACCAGGGACAGATTACAATGAGCAGTTCTTC.

This clone was detected only a few times. The V and J genes are TRBV7-9 and TRBJ2-1, with TRBD1 matching over 7 bases. This CDR3 region has 15 residues. Germline V gene lookup returns CDR1 SEHNR and CDR2 FQNEAQ (reference sequence). V was pared by 3 bases and J by 4 bases, with 6 bases of the junction left unmatched. The CDR3 DNA reads as TGTGCCAGCAGCTTTACAGGGGACGCATACAATGAGCAGTTCTTC. Amino acid sequence: CASSFTGDAYNEQFF.

The rearrangement joins TRBV6-1 to TRBJ1-5; D not certain. This CDR3 spans 11 amino acids. V lost 7 bases to trimming and J lost 7 bases, with 8 bases between them. Germline V gives CDR1 MNHNS, CDR2 SASEGT. CDR3 coding DNA: TGTGCCAGCAATGGGCGGCAGCCCCAGCATTTT. Translating gives CASNGRQPQHF.

The chain couples TRBV14 to TRBJ2-7, with D possibly TRBD1 on 6 matching bases. Germline values: CDR1 SGHDN, CDR2 FVKESK. CDR3 length: 15 amino acids. Trimming took off 0 bases at V and 2 bases at J, with 11 bases between the two ends. CDR3 region: CASSQDPGHTYEQYF. CDR3 in DNA: TGTGCCAGCAGCCAAGATCCGGGACATACCTACGAGCAGTACTTC.

The chain is built from TRBV19 and TRBJ1-3, with 8 bases lining up with TRBD1. CDR1 is LNHDA, CDR2 SQIVND, per germline (reference sequence). This CDR3 has 15 residues. With V trimmed by 3 bases and J by 2 bases, 3 bases remained unmatched. The CDR3 loop reads CASSINRGTGNTIYF. CDR3 DNA sequence: TGTGCCAGTAGTATCAACAGGGGGACTGGAAACACCATATATTTT.

This chain uses TRBV5-1 with TRBJ2-1, with D perhaps TRBD2 (6 bases). The CDR3 runs 16 residues. Looked up from germline, CDR1 is SGHRS and CDR2 is YFSETQ. V lost 5 bases and J lost 0, with 15 bases in between. The CDR3 loop reads CASRTAGTGSYNEQFF. CDR3 sequence (DNA): TGCGCCAGCAGAACAGCCGGGACTGGCTCCTACAATGAGCAGTTCTTC.

The chain combines TRBV6-1 with TRBJ2-7; D unresolved. Germline V gives CDR1 MNHNS, CDR2 SASEGT. V lost 0 bases, J lost 2 bases, and 14 bases lay in between. The CDR3 contains 16 residues. CDR3 loop: CASSEALRQKAYEQYF. CDR3 nucleotide sequence: TGTGCCAGCAGTGAAGCGCTTCGGCAGAAAGCCTACGAGCAGTACTTC.

This clone appeared a single time. The gene calls are TRBV18 and TRBJ2-5; tentative D call: TRBD1 (7 bases). V dropped 3 bases and J dropped 1 base, with 15 bases sitting between them. Germline V gene sequence: CDR1 KGHSH, CDR2 LQKENI. CDR3 size: 16 residues. The CDR3 DNA reads TGTGCCAGCTCACCGCGACAGGGACTGGCCCAAGAGACCCAGTACTTC. This gives the protein CASSPRQGLAQETQYF. The whole variable domain, filled in from reference TRBV18 and TRBJ2-5, reads NAGVMQNPRHLVRRRGQEARLRCSPMKGHSHVYWYRQLPEEGLKFMVYLQKENIIDESGMPKERFSAEFPKEGPSILRIQQVVRGDSAAYFCASSPRQGLAQETQYFGPGTRLLVL.

Concerning this clone itself: One end of the junction fails to match germline, which may point to a read error. This chain uses TRBV7-9 with TRBJ1-1, with D tentatively TRBD1 (6 bases). This CDR3 has 16 residues. The germline V gene has CDR1 SEHNR and CDR2 FQNEAQ (reference sequence). CDR3 loop: CASSPTGKGWNAEAFF. The CDR3 nucleotides are TGTGCCAGCAGCCCAACAGGGAAAGGGTGGAACGCTGAAGCTTTCTTT.

CDR3 DNA sequence: TGTGCCAGCAGCCAAGATTGGGGGACGACCCGCACAGATACGCAGTATTTT. Translating it yields CASSQDWGTTRTDTQYF. The J gene is TRBJ2-3, the V gene TRBV14; D is possibly TRBD1 or TRBD2 (5 bases each). Germline assignment: CDR1 SGHDN and CDR2 FVKESK. Trimming cost V 0 bases and J 1 base, with 14 bases left between them. There are 17 residues in the CDR3.